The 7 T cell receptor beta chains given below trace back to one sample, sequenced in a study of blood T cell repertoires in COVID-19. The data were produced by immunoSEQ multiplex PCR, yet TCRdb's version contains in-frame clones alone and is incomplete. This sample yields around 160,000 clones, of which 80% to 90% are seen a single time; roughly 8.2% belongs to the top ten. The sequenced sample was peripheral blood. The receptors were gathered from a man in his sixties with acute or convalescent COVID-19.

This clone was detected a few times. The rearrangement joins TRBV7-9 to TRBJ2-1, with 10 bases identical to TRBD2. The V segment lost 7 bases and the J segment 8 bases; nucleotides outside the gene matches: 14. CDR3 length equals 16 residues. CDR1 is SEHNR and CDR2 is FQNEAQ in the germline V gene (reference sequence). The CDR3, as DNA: TGTGCCAGCATCCGGACTAGCGGTAAGACAAATCATGAGCAGTTCTTC. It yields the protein CASIRTSGKTNHEQFF.

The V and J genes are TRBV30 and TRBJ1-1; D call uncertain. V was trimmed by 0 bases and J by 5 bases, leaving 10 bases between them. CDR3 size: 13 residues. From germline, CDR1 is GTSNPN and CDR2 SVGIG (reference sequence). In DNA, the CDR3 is TGTGCCTGGAGTGTACCTAATGAGACTGAAGCTTTCTTT. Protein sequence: CAWSVPNETEAFF.

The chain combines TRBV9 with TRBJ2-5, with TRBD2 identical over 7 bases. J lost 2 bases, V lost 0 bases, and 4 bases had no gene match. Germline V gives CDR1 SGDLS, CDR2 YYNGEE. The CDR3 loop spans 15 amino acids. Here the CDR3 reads CASSVGLAEQETQYF. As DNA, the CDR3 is TGTGCCAGCAGCGTAGGACTAGCCGAACAAGAGACCCAGTACTTC.

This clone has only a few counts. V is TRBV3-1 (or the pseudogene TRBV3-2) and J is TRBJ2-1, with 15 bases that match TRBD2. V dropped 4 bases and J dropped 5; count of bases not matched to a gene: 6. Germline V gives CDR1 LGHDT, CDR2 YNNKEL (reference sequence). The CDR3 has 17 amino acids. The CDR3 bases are TGTGCCAGCAGCCCCCGGACTAGCGGGAGGGCCCACAATGAGCAGTTCTTC. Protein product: CASSPRTSGRAHNEQFF.

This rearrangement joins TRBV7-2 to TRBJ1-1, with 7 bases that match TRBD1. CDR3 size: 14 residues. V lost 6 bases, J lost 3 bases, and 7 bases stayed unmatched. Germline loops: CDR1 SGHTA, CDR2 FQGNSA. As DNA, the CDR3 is TGTGCCAGCAGAGCAGGGGGGCTGGACACTGAAGCTTTCTTT. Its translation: CASRAGGLDTEAFF.

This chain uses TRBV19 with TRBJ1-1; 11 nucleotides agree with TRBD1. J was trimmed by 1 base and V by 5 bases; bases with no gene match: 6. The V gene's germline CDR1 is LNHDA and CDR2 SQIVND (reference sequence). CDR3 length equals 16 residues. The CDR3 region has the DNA TGTGCCAGTAGTTCCCGGGACAGGGGGTGGAACACTGAAGCTTTCTTT. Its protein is CASSSRDRGWNTEAFF.

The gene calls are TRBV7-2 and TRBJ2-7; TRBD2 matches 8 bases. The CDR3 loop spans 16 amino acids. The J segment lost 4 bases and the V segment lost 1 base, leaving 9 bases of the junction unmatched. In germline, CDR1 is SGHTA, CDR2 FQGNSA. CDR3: CASSLVGSGIGYEQYF. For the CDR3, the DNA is TGTGCCAGCAGCTTAGTTGGTAGCGGGATCGGGTACGAGCAGTACTTC.